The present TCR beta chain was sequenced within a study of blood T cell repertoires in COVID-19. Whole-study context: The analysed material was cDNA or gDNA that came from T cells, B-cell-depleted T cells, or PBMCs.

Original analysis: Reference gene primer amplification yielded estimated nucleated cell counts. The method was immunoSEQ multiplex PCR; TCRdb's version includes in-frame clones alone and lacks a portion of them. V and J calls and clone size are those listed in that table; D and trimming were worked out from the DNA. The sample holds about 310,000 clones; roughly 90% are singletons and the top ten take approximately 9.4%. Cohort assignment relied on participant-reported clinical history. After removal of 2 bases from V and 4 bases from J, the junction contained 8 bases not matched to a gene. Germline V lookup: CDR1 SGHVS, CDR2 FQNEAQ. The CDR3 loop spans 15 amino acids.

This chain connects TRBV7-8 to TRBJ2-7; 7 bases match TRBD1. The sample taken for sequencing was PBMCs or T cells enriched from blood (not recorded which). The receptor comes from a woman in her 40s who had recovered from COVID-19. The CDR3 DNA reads TGTGCCAGCAGCTTATTCGCAGGACAGGCGTACGAGCAGTACTTC. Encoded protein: CASSLFAGQAYEQYF.